A selection of T cell receptor beta chains follows, all from one sample in a study of response to subunit inactivated influenza vaccine. From the RT-PCR reads, TCRdb called clonotypes with MiXCR, one entry per CDR3 protein. The sample has around 600,000 distinct CDR3 sequences, roughly 10% seen once. The same data also contributed to another study, on T cells expressing NK-cell markers.

The material sequenced was PBMCs from blood, taken on the day of vaccination. These receptors originate from a man aged 50 or older who received an inactivated influenza vaccine. CDR3s include the opening cysteine and the closing phenylalanine or tryptophan. The D gene is left open where the match is weak. The size field is filled for only some rows; it gives once, few, many or a size class.

few | TRBD2 | TRBJ2-5 | TRBV2 | TGTGCCAGCAGGCGGGGGGCGTTTGATGGAGAGACCCAGTACTTC | CASRRGAFDGETQYF
many | - | TRBJ2-7 | TRBV28 | TGTGCCAGCAGTTTAGCGGGGAGGTCCAACGAGCAGTACTTC | CASSLAGRSNEQYF
- | TRBD1 | TRBJ2-7 | TRBV5-1 | TGCGCCAGCTACCCCCGGGACAGGTCCTACGAGCAGTACTTC | CASYPRDRSYEQYF
- | TRBD2 | TRBJ2-2 | TRBV5-1 | TGCGCCAGCAGCTATGGTGCTAGCGGAAACACCGGGGAGCTGTTTTTT | CASSYGASGNTGELFF
- | - | TRBJ2-1 | TRBV7-8 | TGTGCCAGCAGCCTTCGACGACAGGTTGTGTCCTACAATGAGCAGTTCTTC | CASSLRRQVVSYNEQFF
few | TRBD1 | TRBJ1-1 | TRBV4-3 | TGCGCCAGCACCGTTTACAGGGGGTACACTGAAGCTTTCTTT | CASTVYRGYTEAFF
few | TRBD1 | TRBJ2-7 | TRBV27 | TGTGCCAGCAGTTGGGGACAGGGTTTCGAGCAGTACTTC | CASSWGQGFEQYF
many | - | TRBJ2-1 | TRBV5-6 | TGTGCCAGCAGCTCCTTTGTCGGGGGGCTTGCCTACAATGAGCAGTTCTTC | CASSSFVGGLAYNEQFF
many | - | TRBJ2-7 | TRBV28 | TGTGCCAGCATTCAGGACTTTGGATCCGGCTACGAGCAGTACTTC | CASIQDFGSGYEQYF
few | TRBD2 | TRBJ2-3 | TRBV14 | TGTGCCAGCAGCCAAGATCTGGGGCCGAAGCGGGGGAATGATACGCAGTATTTT | CASSQDLGPKRGNDTQYF
- | TRBD1 | TRBJ2-1 | TRBV7-3 | TGTGCCAGCAGCGCCCGACAGGGCTACAATGAGCAGTTCTTC | CASSARQGYNEQFF
few | TRBD2 | TRBJ2-1 | TRBV20-1 | TGCAGTGCTAACCGGGACTACCCCTACAATGAGCAGTTCTTC | CSANRDYPYNEQFF
- | - | TRBJ1-5 | TRBV12-3/TRBV12-4 | TGTGCCAGCAGTTTAACGGGACACGGCAGCAATCAGCCCCAGCATTTT | CASSLTGHGSNQPQHF
- | - | TRBJ2-2 | TRBV12-3/TRBV12-4 | TGTGCCAGCAGTTTAACCGATGGGAACACCGGGGAGCTGTTTTTT | CASSLTDGNTGELFF
- | - | TRBJ1-4 | TRBV20-1 | TGCAGTGCCGCTCCGATCCAGGGGGAAAAACTGTTTTTT | CSAAPIQGEKLFF
- | TRBD2 | TRBJ2-3 | TRBV3-1 | TGTGCCACCTCCCAAGAATGGACTAGCGGGGGGACGTCGGCAGATACGCAGTATTTT | CATSQEWTSGGTSADTQYF
few | - | TRBJ2-7 | TRBV5-1 | TGCGCCAGCAGCTTGTTGGGGCAATACGAGCAGTACTTC | CASSLLGQYEQYF
- | - | TRBJ1-2 | TRBV6-5 | TGTGCCAGCAGTTACTCGGCAGGGGCTAACTATGGCTACACCTTC | CASSYSAGANYGYTF
- | - | TRBJ2-5 | TRBV5-6 | TGTGCCAGCAGAGGGGGGGACTTTACTAAGACCCAGTACTTC | CASRGGDFTKTQYF
few | - | TRBJ1-5 | TRBV19 | TGTGCCAGTAGTATCCAGGGGTATAGCAATCAGCCCCAGCATTTT | CASSIQGYSNQPQHF
few | - | TRBJ1-1 | TRBV12-3/TRBV12-4 | TGTGCCAGCAGTTTGGGCTTGGAACCCACTGAAGCTTTCTTT | CASSLGLEPTEAFF
many | TRBD1 | TRBJ2-3 | TRBV3-1 | TGTGCCAGCAGCCAGGACAGGGCCAGAGATACGCAGTATTTT | CASSQDRARDTQYF
few | - | TRBJ2-1 | TRBV11-1 | TGTGCCAGCAGCTTAGATTCGAGCATTAGTTGGAGCGCTAGCTCCTACAATGAGCAGTTCTTC | CASSLDSSISWSASSYNEQFF
- | TRBD1 | TRBJ1-4 | TRBV27 | TGTGCCAGCAGTTTATTTGGGACAGAGGATGAAAAACTGTTTTTT | CASSLFGTEDEKLFF
- | - | TRBJ2-2 | TRBV7-2 | TGTGCCAGCAGCTTAGGCTCCCTACAGGGTATCGGGGAGCTGTTTTTT | CASSLGSLQGIGELFF
many | - | TRBJ1-2 | TRBV20-1 | TGCAGTGCGACAGGACAGACCTATGGCTACACCTTC | CSATGQTYGYTF
- | TRBD1 | TRBJ2-1 | TRBV28 | TGTGCCAGCAGTTCACTTGGACAGGCCTACAATGAGCAGTTCTTC | CASSSLGQAYNEQFF
many | TRBD1 | TRBJ1-4 | TRBV5-1 | TGCGCCAGCAGCAGGTCACGGGACAGCACAACTAATGAAAAACTGTTTTTT | CASSRSRDSTTNEKLFF
- | TRBD1 | TRBJ1-2 | TRBV19 | TGTGCCAGTACCACGTCCCACCGGACAGGGCGGGTCTACTACTATGGCTACACCTTC | CASTTSHRTGRVYYYGYTF
many | - | TRBJ2-6 | TRBV6-1 | TGTGCCAGCAGACAGGTCCCCGTGGCTTCTGGGGCCAACGTCCTGACTTTC | CASRQVPVASGANVLTF
many | TRBD2 | TRBJ2-1 | TRBV7-2 | TGTGCCAGCAGCTTAGCGGCGGGGGGCGGGAGGCAGCAGTTCTTC | CASSLAAGGGRQQFF
- | TRBD2 | TRBJ2-1 | TRBV2 | TGTGCCAGCAGTGAGTCGTGGGAGGGCGATGAGCAGTTCTTC | CASSESWEGDEQFF
few | TRBD1 | TRBJ1-1 | TRBV7-2 | TGTGCCAGCAGCGAAGGGGGCTCCACTGAAGCTTTCTTT | CASSEGGSTEAFF
many | - | TRBJ2-1 | TRBV7-9 | TGTGCCAGCAGCTCCGTTCTAGGCAGGGGACAGTTCTTC | CASSSVLGRGQFF
few | - | TRBJ2-3 | TRBV12-3/TRBV12-4 | TGTGCCAGCAGTCCCGGCACGGGACTCCCAACGCATACGCAGTATTTT | CASSPGTGLPTHTQYF
- | TRBD1 | TRBJ2-1 | TRBV7-7 | TGTGCTAGCAGCCCGGACAGGGGCGCCTACAATGAGCAGTTCTTC | CASSPDRGAYNEQFF
- | - | TRBJ2-5 | TRBV5-1 | TGCGCCAGCAGCTTCAACCCGGGGGAGACCCAGTACTTC | CASSFNPGETQYF
few | - | TRBJ1-2 | TRBV9 | TGTGCCAGCAGCGTTGGAGGGAAGAACTATGGCTACACCTTC | CASSVGGKNYGYTF
many | - | TRBJ2-1 | TRBV20-1 | TGCAGTGCTAGAGATGTGATGGGGGCCGCCTACAATGAGCAGTTCTTC | CSARDVMGAAYNEQFF
- | - | TRBJ1-1 | TRBV12-3/TRBV12-4 | TGTGCCAGCAGTTCCCGGACGTACACTGAAGCTTTCTTT | CASSSRTYTEAFF
many | - | TRBJ1-1 | TRBV4-2 | TGTGCCAGCAGCCAAGAAGACATGCCGAACACTGAAGCTTTCTTT | CASSQEDMPNTEAFF
- | - | TRBJ2-3 | TRBV20-1 | TGCAGTGCTAGCTGGGACACCGGCAACACAGATACGCAGTATTTT | CSASWDTGNTDTQYF
few | - | TRBJ2-6 | TRBV5-6 | TGTGCCAGCAGCTCCGCCCTAGGCAACGTCCTGACTTTC | CASSSALGNVLTF
- | TRBD2 | TRBJ2-7 | TRBV9 | TGTGCCAGCAGCACAGGGGGGACTAGCGCCCACGAGCAGTACTTC | CASSTGGTSAHEQYF
few | TRBD2 | TRBJ2-6 | TRBV29-1 | TGCAGCGTTGAAGCTAGCGGGGCTGGGGCCAACGTCCTGACTTTC | CSVEASGAGANVLTF
few | - | TRBJ2-7 | TRBV7-2 | TGTGCCAGCAGCGTATCGGGGCCCTACGAGCAGTACTTC | CASSVSGPYEQYF